The next 30 T cell receptor beta chains were all read from a single sample in a study of early T cells in non-severe SARS-CoV-2 infection. TCRdb ran MiXCR on the 5' RACE reads and lists one entry per CDR3 protein. The table has roughly 76,000 distinct CDR3 sequences, 9% to 15% seen once. The sequenced sample consisted of whole blood. Receptors were obtained from an adult who was a healthcare worker with PCR-confirmed SARS-CoV-2 infection or an uninfected control (not recorded which).

This clonotype has more than one count but fewer than ten. The chain uses TRBV5-1 and TRBJ2-2; TRBD2 agrees at 12 bases. V lost 3 bases to trimming and J lost 4 bases; unmatched junction nucleotides: 4. The CDR3 is 16 amino acids. The V gene's germline CDR1 is SGHRS and CDR2 YFSETQ. CDR3 residues: CASSSGLAGPTGELFF. Written as DNA, the CDR3 is TGCGCCAGCAGCTCCGGACTAGCGGGACCCACCGGGGAGCTGTTTTTT.

This sequence joins TRBV7-2 and TRBJ2-2, with 7 bases lining up with TRBD1. CDR1 is SGHTA and CDR2 is FQGNSA in the germline V gene. Trimming at V came to 1 base and at J to 12 bases, leaving 5 bases not matched to a gene. This CDR3 contains 13 residues. The CDR3 sequence: CASSLEGARKLFF. The DNA of the CDR3 is TGTGCCAGCAGCTTAGAGGGGGCGAGAAAGCTGTTTTTT.

This clonotype turned up a few times. This rearrangement joins TRBV5-6 to TRBJ2-7; the D is unclear. The V gene lost 2 bases and the J gene lost 1 base, with 7 bases spanning the gap. Per the germline V gene, CDR1 is SGHDT and CDR2 is YYEEEE. The CDR3 covers 13 residues. The CDR3: CASSFGRSYEQYF. The CDR3 DNA follows: TGTGCCAGCAGCTTCGGCAGGTCCTACGAGCAGTACTTC.

This clonotype was counted ten times or more. CDR3 region: CASLRGGVNTEAFF. The CDR3 coding sequence is TGTGCCAGCCTCAGAGGGGGGGTTAACACTGAAGCTTTCTTT. The chain recombines TRBV28 with TRBJ1-1, with D possibly TRBD1 on 6 matching bases. Trimming stripped 8 bases from V and 2 bases from J, with 15 bases between. The length of the CDR3 is 14 residues. Germline assignment: CDR1 MDHEN and CDR2 SYDVKM.

This clonotype has a handful of counts. At one end, the junction sequence differs from germline, possibly due to a read error. The rearrangement uses TRBV18 and TRBJ1-5, with 11 bases aligning to TRBD1. CDR1 KGHSH and CDR2 LQKENI come from the germline V gene. The CDR3 extends over 16 amino acids. The CDR3 loop reads CASSPNSGTGGQHQHF. The CDR3 DNA reads TGTGCCAGCTCCCCGAACTCAGGGACAGGGGGTCAGCACCAGCATTTT.

This clonotype was found a few times. The chain uses TRBV7-6 and TRBJ1-1; TRBD1 agrees at 8 bases. The junction had 9 bases not matched to a gene; V was cut back by 3 bases and J by 6 bases. Per the germline V gene, CDR1 is SGHVS and CDR2 is FNYEAQ. This CDR3 has 15 residues. The CDR3 nucleotides are TGTGCCAGCAGCTTTCAGGGGGCGAGTAGCTCTGAAGCTTTCTTT. This gives the protein CASSFQGASSSEAFF.

As concerns this clonotype: Being one base from a much bigger clone, this may be a read error. The V gene is TRBV28, the J gene TRBJ1-1; D not resolved. The CDR3 sequence is 13 residues long. Germline lookup yields CDR1 MDHEN and CDR2 SYDVKM. In DNA, the CDR3 is TGTGTCAGCAGTTTACTACAATTACCTGAAGCTTTCTTT. The encoded protein is CVSSLLQLPEAFF. Using reference TRBV28 and TRBJ1-1 for the parts outside the CDR3, the full variable domain is DVKVTQSSRYLVKRTGEKVFLECVQDMDHENMFWYRQDPGLGLRLIYFSYDVKMKEKGDIPEGYSVSREKKERFSLILESASTNQTSMYLCVSSLLQLPEAFFGQGTRLTVV.

This clonotype was seen only a few times. The chain recombines TRBV14 with TRBJ2-1; possible D gene TRBD2, 6 bases. With 0 bases removed from V and 9 bases from J, the gap between germline ends came to 15 bases. The CDR3 is 15 residues long. Looked up from germline, CDR1 is SGHDN and CDR2 is FVKESK. CDR3 in DNA: TGTGCCAGCAGCCAAGATCCGCGAAAGGGAGGTGAGCAGTTCTTC. Translating gives CASSQDPRKGGEQFF.

The rearrangement joins TRBV30 to TRBJ2-1; D is ambiguous. The germline V and J ends were trimmed by 0 bases and 8 bases, with 11 bases remaining between them. The germline gives CDR1 GTSNPN, CDR2 SVGIG (reference sequence). This CDR3 spans 13 amino acids. The CDR3 reads CAWSVRTLYEQFF. The CDR3 DNA follows: TGTGCCTGGAGTGTACGGACCCTCTATGAGCAGTTCTTC.

The CDR3 bases are TGCAGTGCTAGAGATAGGGGGAACACCATATATTTT. This codes for CSARDRGNTIYF. This chain links TRBV20-1 with TRBJ1-3; D might be TRBD1 (6 bases). The CDR3 sequence is 12 residues long. V was shortened by 0 bases and J by 7 bases, with 7 bases between the two germline ends. Germline V CDR1 and CDR2: DFQATT, SNEGSKA (reference sequence).

Only a few counts were recorded for this clonotype. The V gene is TRBV10-3, the J gene TRBJ2-1; D possibly corresponds to TRBD1 (5 bases). Germline V CDR1 and CDR2: ENHRY, SYGVKD. This CDR3 has 16 amino acids. The germline V and J ends were trimmed by 6 bases and 4 bases, with 19 bases remaining between them. Written as DNA, the CDR3 is TGTGCCATCAGCCTCTCCCCGGGCCAGGGATACAATGAGCAGTTCTTC. Residues: CAISLSPGQGYNEQFF.

The V call is TRBV2, the J call TRBJ1-1; D is unresolved. From germline, CDR1 is SNHLY and CDR2 FYNNEI. This CDR3 spans 15 amino acids. Trimming removed 5 bases at V and 1 base at J, with 14 bases between. CDR3 in amino acids: CASSPSLATNTEAFF. The CDR3, as DNA: TGTGCCAGCAGTCCCTCCCTCGCTACGAACACTGAAGCTTTCTTT.

This clonotype came up many times. The rearrangement links TRBV5-1 to TRBJ2-5; tentative D call: TRBD2 (5 bases). Trimming removed 4 bases from V and 1 base from J, with 14 bases in between. Germline assignment: CDR1 SGHRS and CDR2 YFSETQ. The CDR3 extends over 15 amino acids. The CDR3: CASSIGPGSQETQYF. DNA for the CDR3: TGCGCCAGCAGCATCGGCCCGGGGAGCCAAGAGACCCAGTACTTC.

This sequence joins TRBV20-1 and TRBJ1-2; D gene unclear. V lost 4 bases to trimming and J lost 0 bases, with 9 bases between them. The CDR3 has 13 residues. Germline V gene sequence: CDR1 DFQATT, CDR2 SNEGSKA (reference sequence). The CDR3 DNA reads TGCAGTGCTACTAAGGCCTCTAACTATGGCTACACCTTC. As protein: CSATKASNYGYTF.

This clonotype was picked up many times. V usage is TRBV20-1 and J usage is TRBJ2-1; TRBD2 agrees at 9 bases. Trimming took 2 bases from V and 0 from J; bases not matched to a gene: 2. Germline-derived CDR1 and CDR2 are DFQATT and SNEGSKA (reference sequence). The CDR3 covers 15 residues. The CDR3 sequence: CSARRLAASYNEQFF. The CDR3 coding sequence is TGCAGTGCTAGACGACTAGCGGCCTCCTACAATGAGCAGTTCTTC.

This clonotype came up many times. This chain uses TRBV5-1 with TRBJ1-2, with D possibly matching TRBD1 (6 bases). Trimming removed 3 bases at V and 6 bases at J, with 12 bases between. This CDR3 is 13 amino acids long. Germline CDR1 is SGHRS and CDR2 is YFSETQ. The DNA for the CDR3 is TGCGCCAGCAGCTCGGGACATTTGAATGGCTACACCTTC. Its translation is CASSSGHLNGYTF. The whole variable domain, remainder taken from reference TRBV5-1 and TRBJ1-2, is KAGVTQTPRYLIKTRGQQVTLSCSPISGHRSVSWYQQTPGQGLQFLFEYFSETQRNKGNFPGRFSGRQFSNSRSEMNVSTLELGDSALYLCASSSGHLNGYTFGSGTRLTVV.

This clonotype was seen many times. This chain links TRBV20-1 with TRBJ2-1, with D hard to call. Per germline, CDR1 DFQATT and CDR2 SNEGSKA (reference sequence). Trimming cost V 6 bases and J 0 bases, with 15 bases left between them. CDR3 size: 15 residues. The CDR3 loop is CSAPWWESSYNEQFF. For the CDR3, the DNA is TGCAGTGCCCCTTGGTGGGAAAGCTCCTACAATGAGCAGTTCTTC.

There are many counts of this clonotype. This chain links TRBV11-1 with TRBJ2-1, with no clear D. Deletions cut 5 bases from V and 4 bases from J, with 6 bases between. This CDR3 spans 12 amino acids. The germline V gene has CDR1 SGHAT and CDR2 FQDESV (reference sequence). The CDR3 region has the DNA TGTGCCAGCAGCAACGTTTACAATGAGCAGTTCTTC. Residues: CASSNVYNEQFF.

This clonotype was seen at least ten times. The rearrangement joins TRBV14 to TRBJ1-3; no definite D call. V lost 5 bases to trimming and J lost 4 bases, with 15 bases between them. CDR1 and CDR2 from the germline V gene are SGHDN and FVKESK. The CDR3 loop spans 15 amino acids. The CDR3 sequence: CASSSPGKRGNTIYF. CDR3 nucleotides: TGTGCCAGCAGCTCCCCCGGGAAGAGAGGAAACACCATATATTTT.

The genes are TRBV2 and TRBJ2-1; 12 bases line up with TRBD2. The germline gives CDR1 SNHLY, CDR2 FYNNEI. The CDR3 runs 15 residues. V trimming: 4 bases; J trimming: 4 bases; junction bases outside the gene matches: 2. CDR3 nucleotides: TGTGCCAGCAGTGGGGGACTAGCGGGTTACAATGAGCAGTTCTTC. The encoded protein is CASSGGLAGYNEQFF.

The V and J genes are TRBV5-6 and TRBJ2-1; D remains ambiguous. CDR1 is SGHDT, CDR2 YYEEEE, per germline. This CDR3 region has 15 residues. The germline V and J ends were trimmed by 4 bases and 0 bases, with 11 bases remaining between them. The chain's CDR3 is CASSTSPSSYNEQFF. CDR3 nucleotides: TGTGCCAGCAGCACAAGCCCTAGCTCCTACAATGAGCAGTTCTTC.

For the CDR3, the DNA is TGCAGCGTCGGTCTCTCCTACGAGCAGTACTTC. This codes for CSVGLSYEQYF. The J gene is TRBJ2-7, the V gene TRBV29-1; unclear D gene. The ends were cut back, 6 bases at V and 0 bases at J, with 6 bases in the middle. Germline lookup yields CDR1 SQVTM and CDR2 ANQGSEA. This CDR3 has 11 residues.

This clonotype was seen a few times. This chain connects TRBV20-1 to TRBJ1-1; unclear D gene. The CDR3 is made up of 16 amino acids. The germline V and J ends were trimmed by 3 bases and 0 bases, with 17 bases remaining between them. From germline, CDR1 is DFQATT and CDR2 SNEGSKA (reference sequence). CDR3 nucleotides: TGCAGTGCTAGTATACTAGGGAGGGCGGTGAACACTGAAGCTTTCTTT. It codes for CSASILGRAVNTEAFF.

This clonotype was observed many times. V usage is TRBV11-2 and J usage is TRBJ2-3; maybe TRBD1 (7 bases). Germline-derived CDR1 and CDR2 are SGHAT and FQNNGV. V was clipped by 5 bases and J by 3 bases, with 12 bases between them. This CDR3 contains 14 residues. The CDR3 sequence is CASSQGGGTDTQYF. The CDR3 DNA sequence: TGTGCCAGCAGCCAGGGGGGCGGAACAGATACGCAGTATTTT.

Many counts were recorded for this clonotype. CDR3 coding DNA: TGTGCCAGCAGTAGCCCGGACAGGGGGATCCAAGAGACCCAGTACTTC. Its protein product is CASSSPDRGIQETQYF. V gene TRBV6-5 combines with J gene TRBJ2-5; 10 nucleotides align to TRBD1. The V gene's germline CDR1 is MNHEY and CDR2 SVGAGI. The J segment lost 1 base and the V segment lost 5 bases, leaving 7 bases of the junction unmatched. This CDR3 has 16 residues.

The chain is built from TRBV24-1 and TRBJ2-1, with 7 bases that match TRBD2. The trim removed 5 bases at V and 9 bases at J, leaving 12 bases unmatched. The CDR3 is 15 amino acids. Germline assignment: CDR1 KGHDR and CDR2 SFDVKD. The CDR3: CATSGGGTLRGEQFF. CDR3 nucleotides: TGTGCCACCAGTGGGGGAGGGACGCTTAGAGGTGAGCAGTTCTTC.

The sample holds a few counts of this clonotype. The V gene is TRBV29-1, the J gene TRBJ2-1; 14 positions agree with TRBD2. The V segment lost 3 bases and the J segment 2 bases; nucleotides outside the gene matches: 3. Germline CDR1 is SQVTM and CDR2 is ANQGSEA. The CDR3 is made up of 16 amino acids. The CDR3: CSVEGLAGVAYNEQFF. DNA of the CDR3: TGCAGCGTTGAGGGACTAGCGGGAGTGGCCTACAATGAGCAGTTCTTC.

This clonotype was observed at least ten times. The chain combines TRBV30 with TRBJ2-7, with 9 bases lining up with TRBD2. This CDR3 is built from 14 residues. The V and J ends lost 5 bases and 2 bases, in that order; junction bases with no gene match: 7. Germline V gene lookup returns CDR1 GTSNPN and CDR2 SVGIG (reference sequence). CDR3 protein: CAWASGTLPYEQYF. For the CDR3, the DNA is TGTGCCTGGGCTAGCGGGACGCTCCCCTACGAGCAGTACTTC. Complete variable domain (other parts from reference TRBV30 and TRBJ2-7): SQTIHQWPATLVQPVGSPLSLECTVEGTSNPNLYWYRQAAGRGLQLLFYSVGIGQISSEVPQNLSASRPQDRQFILSSKKLLLSDSGFYLCAWASGTLPYEQYFGPGTRLTVT.

This clonotype was found many times. The gene calls are TRBV29-1 and TRBJ2-3; D call uncertain. In germline, CDR1 is SQVTM, CDR2 ANQGSEA. The ends were cut back, 3 bases at V and 2 bases at J, with 9 bases in the middle. CDR3 length: 13 amino acids. Written as DNA, the CDR3 is TGCAGCGTTGACTTGGCGCCCACAGATACGCAGTATTTT. It specifies CSVDLAPTDTQYF.

V is TRBV5-1 and J is TRBJ2-1; TRBD1 or TRBD2 may be the D gene (5 bases each). CDR3 size: 15 residues. The germline V and J ends were trimmed by 1 base and 8 bases, with 16 bases remaining between them. The germline V gene has CDR1 SGHRS and CDR2 YFSETQ. The CDR3 protein is CASSLRGPPIYEQFF. The CDR3 nucleotides read TGCGCCAGCAGCTTGCGGGGACCCCCGATCTATGAGCAGTTCTTC.